The 14 T cell receptor beta chains given below trace back to one sample, sequenced in a study of T-cell reconstitution after alpha-beta-depleted transplantation in children. The TCRbeta library incorporated unique molecular identifiers. In TCRdb, the PCR reads were re-called with MiXCR into one record per CDR3 protein. Counted here are just over 200,000 distinct CDR3 sequences, about 8.2% occurring once; the ten biggest clones make up 35%. The sequencing used PBMCs, mostly from graft donor cells, collected 360 days after TCRalphabeta/CD19-depleted stem cell transplant. The receptors derive from a male patient between 2 and 9 years old who had a stem cell transplant for acute myeloid leukemia, so the T cells may come from the graft donor.

This clonotype was counted only a few times. This rearrangement joins TRBV7-9 to TRBJ2-7, with TRBD2 as a possible D gene (6 bases). V was shortened by 5 bases and J by 5 bases, with 22 bases between the two germline ends. CDR3 length: 16 residues. Germline CDR1 and CDR2: SEHNR and FQNEAQ (reference sequence). Here the CDR3 reads CASSLAGGTGNDEQYF. The CDR3 bases are TGTGCCAGCAGCCTCGCTGGGGGGACCGGGAACGACGAGCAGTACTTC. The variable domain in full, with the rest retrieved from reference TRBV7-9 and TRBJ2-7, is DTGVSQNPRHKITKRGQNVTFRCDPISEHNRLYWYRQTLGQGPEFLTYFQNEAQLEKSRLLSDRFSAERPKGSFSTLEIQRTEQGDSAMYLCASSLAGGTGNDEQYFGPGTRLTVT.

This clonotype was detected a few times. The rearrangement joins TRBV5-1 to TRBJ2-3; weak D call: TRBD2 (5 bases). Germline loops: CDR1 SGHRS, CDR2 YFSETQ. The CDR3 length is 16 residues. Trimming removed 4 bases at V and 0 bases at J, with 15 bases between. In DNA, the CDR3 is TGCGCCAGCAGCGATCACGGGATTACTAGCACAGATACGCAGTATTTT. It encodes CASSDHGITSTDTQYF.

This clonotype occurred a few times. The J gene is TRBJ2-4, the V gene TRBV18; D remains ambiguous. V gave up 3 bases and J gave up 2 bases, with 8 bases separating them. CDR3 size: 14 residues. Germline V gene lookup returns CDR1 KGHSH and CDR2 LQKENI. CDR3 protein: CASSPVGSKNIQYF. DNA of the CDR3: TGTGCCAGCTCACCCGTCGGTTCCAAAAACATTCAGTACTTC. Variable domain in full (rest from reference TRBV18 and TRBJ2-4): NAGVMQNPRHLVRRRGQEARLRCSPMKGHSHVYWYRQLPEEGLKFMVYLQKENIIDESGMPKERFSAEFPKEGPSILRIQQVVRGDSAAYFCASSPVGSKNIQYFGAGTRLSVL.

This clonotype was seen at least ten times. J is TRBJ2-5 and V is TRBV29-1; D may be TRBD1 or TRBD2 (5 bases each). With 8 bases removed from V and 5 bases from J, the gap between germline ends came to 9 bases. The CDR3 extends over 10 amino acids. Per germline, CDR1 SQVTM and CDR2 ANQGSEA. In nucleotides, the CDR3 is TGCAGCCTAGGGACGGAGACCCAGTACTTC. Its translation: CSLGTETQYF.

This clonotype has at least ten counts. This chain links TRBV3-1 with TRBJ2-5; TRBD2 aligns across 7 bases. Germline assignment: CDR1 LGHDT and CDR2 YNNKEL (reference sequence). Trimming at V came to 10 bases and at J to 4 bases, leaving 12 bases not matched to a gene. The CDR3 loop spans 14 amino acids. DNA of the CDR3: TGTGCCACCGGGAGGCGATTCGTGGGAGAGACCCAGTACTTC. Its protein is CATGRRFVGETQYF.

This clonotype has a count of ten or more. The chain combines TRBV5-1 with TRBJ2-5, with D perhaps being TRBD1 or TRBD2 (5 bases each). This CDR3 is 13 amino acids long. V was cut by 2 bases and J by 2 bases, with 7 bases left in between. The germline V gene has CDR1 SGHRS and CDR2 YFSETQ. The CDR3 sequence: CASSFGTQETQYF. CDR3 coding DNA: TGCGCCAGCAGCTTTGGGACGCAAGAGACCCAGTACTTC.

As to this clonotype: An end of the junction does not agree with germline; a read error may underlie this. The chain has TRBV7-7 and TRBJ2-5, with D possibly being TRBD1 (7 bases). The CDR3 sequence is 15 residues long. Germline values: CDR1 SSHAT, CDR2 FNYEAQ (reference sequence). CDR3 nucleotide sequence: TGTGCTAGCAGCTTAGGAGGGGGCGGGCGAGAGACCCAGTACTTC. It encodes CASSLGGGGRETQYF. The full variable domain, completed using reference TRBV7-7 and TRBJ2-5, is GAGVSQSPRYKVTKRGQDVTLRCDPISSHATLYWYQQALGQGPEFLTYFNYEAQPDKSGLPSDRFSAERPEGSISTLTIQRTEQRDSAMYRCASSLGGGGRETQYFGPGTRLLVL.

This clonotype came up many times. The gene calls are TRBV6-4 and TRBJ1-1; D gene ambiguous. Trimming took 4 bases from V and 0 from J, leaving 6 bases between them. Germline CDR1 reads MRHNA; CDR2 reads SNTAGT. CDR3 length equals 13 residues. CDR3 sequence (DNA): TGTGCCAGCAGTGTAGTCATGAACACTGAAGCTTTCTTT. The encoded protein is CASSVVMNTEAFF.

This clonotype was observed many times. V is TRBV2 and J is TRBJ2-2; TRBD1 aligns across 8 bases. The CDR3 extends over 15 amino acids. V shed 1 base, J shed 5 bases, and the junction held 3 bases outside the gene matches. Germline V CDR1 and CDR2: SNHLY, FYNNEI. The CDR3 region is CASSEGDRRTGELFF. CDR3 nucleotide sequence: TGTGCCAGCAGTGAAGGGGACAGGCGGACCGGGGAGCTGTTTTTT.

The chain links TRBV5-1 to TRBJ1-2; possible D gene TRBD1, 5 bases. CDR1 SGHRS and CDR2 YFSETQ come from the germline V gene. Trimming removed 4 bases from V and 7 bases from J, with 29 bases in between. The CDR3 is made up of 18 amino acids. The CDR3 region is CASSPTTPGRGTMTGYTF. CDR3 coding DNA: TGCGCCAGCAGCCCTACTACACCAGGGAGGGGAACTATGACTGGCTACACCTTC.

This clonotype was counted many times. This chain joins TRBV20-1 and TRBJ1-1, with no clear D. V lost 2 bases to trimming and J lost 3 bases, with 10 bases between them. The CDR3 extends over 13 amino acids. Per the germline V gene, CDR1 is DFQATT and CDR2 is SNEGSKA (reference sequence). CDR3 sequence reads: CSARSGGYTEAFF. The CDR3 DNA follows: TGCAGTGCTAGAAGCGGCGGGTACACTGAAGCTTTCTTT.

This clonotype was detected only a few times. V and J are TRBV7-2 and TRBJ2-7, with 10 bases fitting TRBD2. CDR1 is SGHTA, CDR2 FQGNSA, per germline. Trimming removed 4 bases from V and 3 bases from J; junction bases left unmatched: 6. The CDR3 sequence is 15 residues long. CDR3: CASSSISGGYYEQYF. The CDR3, as DNA: TGTGCCAGCAGCTCGATTAGCGGGGGGTACTACGAGCAGTACTTC.

This clonotype has a count of ten or more. This chain links TRBV7-6 with TRBJ2-7; 8 nucleotides align to TRBD1. J lost 0 bases, V lost 4 bases, and 17 bases had no gene match. Per the germline V gene, CDR1 is SGHVS and CDR2 is FNYEAQ. The CDR3 loop spans 19 amino acids. CDR3 amino acids: CASSSLPGQVGYASYEQYF. As DNA, the CDR3 is TGTGCCAGCAGCTCACTGCCGGGACAGGTTGGTTATGCCTCCTACGAGCAGTACTTC.

The chain links TRBV25-1 to TRBJ2-3; a possible D gene is TRBD2 (5 bases). Germline CDR1 reads MGHDK; CDR2 reads SYGVNS. V was cut by 4 bases and J by 2 bases, with 19 bases left in between. The CDR3 is 17 residues long. This chain's CDR3 is CASSASPGSGVTDTQYF. The CDR3 DNA follows: TGTGCCAGCAGTGCTTCCCCGGGAAGCGGCGTCACAGATACGCAGTATTTT. Full variable domain (rest looked up from reference TRBV25-1 and TRBJ2-3): EADIYQTPRYLVIGTGKKITLECSQTMGHDKMYWYQQDPGMELHLIHYSYGVNSTEKGDLSSESTVSRIRTEHFPLTLESARPSHTSQYLCASSASPGSGVTDTQYFGPGTRLTVL.